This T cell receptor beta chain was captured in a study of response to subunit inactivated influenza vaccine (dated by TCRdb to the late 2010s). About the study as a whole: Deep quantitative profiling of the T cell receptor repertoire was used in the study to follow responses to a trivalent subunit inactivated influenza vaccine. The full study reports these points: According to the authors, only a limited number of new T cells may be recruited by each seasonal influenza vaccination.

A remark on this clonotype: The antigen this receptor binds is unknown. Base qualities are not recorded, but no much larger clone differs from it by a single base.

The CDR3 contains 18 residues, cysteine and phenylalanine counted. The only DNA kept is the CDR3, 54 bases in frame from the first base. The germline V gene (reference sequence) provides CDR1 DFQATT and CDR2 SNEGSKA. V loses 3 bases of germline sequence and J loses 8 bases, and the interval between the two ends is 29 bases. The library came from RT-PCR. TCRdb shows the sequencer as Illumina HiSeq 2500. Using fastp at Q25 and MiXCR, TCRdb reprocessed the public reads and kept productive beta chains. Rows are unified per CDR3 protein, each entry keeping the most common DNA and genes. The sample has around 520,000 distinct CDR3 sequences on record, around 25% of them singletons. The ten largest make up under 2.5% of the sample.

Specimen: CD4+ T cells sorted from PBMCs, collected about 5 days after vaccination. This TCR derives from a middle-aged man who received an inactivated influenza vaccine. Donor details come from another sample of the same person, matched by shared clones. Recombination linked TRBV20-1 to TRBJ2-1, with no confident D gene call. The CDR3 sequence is CSASALTRASRLGDEQFF. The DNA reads TGCAGTGCTAGCGCCCTTACCCGGGCCTCCCGGCTAGGCGATGAGCAGTTCTTC.